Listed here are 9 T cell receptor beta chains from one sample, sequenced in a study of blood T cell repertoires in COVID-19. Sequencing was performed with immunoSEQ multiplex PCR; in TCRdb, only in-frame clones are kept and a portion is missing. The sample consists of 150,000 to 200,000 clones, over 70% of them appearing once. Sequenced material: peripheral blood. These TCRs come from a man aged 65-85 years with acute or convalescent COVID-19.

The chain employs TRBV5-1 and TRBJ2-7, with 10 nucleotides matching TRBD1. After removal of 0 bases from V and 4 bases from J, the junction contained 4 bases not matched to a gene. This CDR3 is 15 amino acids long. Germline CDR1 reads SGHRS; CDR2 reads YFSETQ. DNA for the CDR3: TGCGCCAGCAGCTTGGTATCGGGACAGGGGTACGAGCAGTACTTC. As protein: CASSLVSGQGYEQYF.

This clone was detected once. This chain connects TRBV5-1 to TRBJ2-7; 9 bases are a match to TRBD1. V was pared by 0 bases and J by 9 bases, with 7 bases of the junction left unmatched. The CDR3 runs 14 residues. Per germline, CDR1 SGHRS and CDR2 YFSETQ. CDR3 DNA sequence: TGCGCCAGCAGCTTGGACCTACAGGGGGCTGGGCAGTACTTC. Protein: CASSLDLQGAGQYF.

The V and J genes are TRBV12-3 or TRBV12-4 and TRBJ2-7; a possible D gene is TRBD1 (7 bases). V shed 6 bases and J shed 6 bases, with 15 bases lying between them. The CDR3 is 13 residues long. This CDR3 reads CASSPFRGAEQYF. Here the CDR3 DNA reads TGTGCCAGCAGCCCATTCAGGGGGGCCGAGCAGTACTTC.

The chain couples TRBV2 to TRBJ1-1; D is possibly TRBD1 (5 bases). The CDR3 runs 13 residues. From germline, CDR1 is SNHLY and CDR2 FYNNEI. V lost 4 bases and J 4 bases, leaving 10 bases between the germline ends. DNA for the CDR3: TGTGCCAGCAGTGCCGACAGTATCACTGAAGCTTTCTTT. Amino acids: CASSADSITEAFF.

The CDR3 reads CASSSLDQGGEGYTF. DNA of the CDR3: TGTGCCAGCAGCAGTCTCGATCAGGGCGGTGAGGGCTACACCTTC. The gene calls are TRBV2 and TRBJ1-2, with a weak D call TRBD1 (5 bases). Germline CDR1 reads SNHLY; CDR2 reads FYNNEI. Deletions cut 6 bases from V and 8 bases from J, with 22 bases between. The length of the CDR3 is 15 residues.

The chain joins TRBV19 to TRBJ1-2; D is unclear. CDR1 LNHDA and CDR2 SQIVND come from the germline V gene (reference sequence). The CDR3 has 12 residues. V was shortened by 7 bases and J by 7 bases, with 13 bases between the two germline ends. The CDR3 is CASNAGAAGYTF. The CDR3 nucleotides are TGTGCCAGTAATGCGGGCGCGGCTGGCTACACCTTC. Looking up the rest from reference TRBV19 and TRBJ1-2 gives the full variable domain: DGGITQSPKYLFRKEGQNVTLSCEQNLNHDAMYWYRQDPGQGLRLIYYSQIVNDFQKGDIAEGYSVSREKKESFPLTVTSAQKNPTAFYLCASNAGAAGYTFGSGTRLTVV.

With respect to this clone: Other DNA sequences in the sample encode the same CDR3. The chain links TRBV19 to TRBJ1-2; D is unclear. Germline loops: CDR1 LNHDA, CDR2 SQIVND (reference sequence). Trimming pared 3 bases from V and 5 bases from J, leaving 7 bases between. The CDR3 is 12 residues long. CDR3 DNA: TGTGCCAGTAGTATTTCGGTATATGGCTACACCTTC. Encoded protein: CASSISVYGYTF. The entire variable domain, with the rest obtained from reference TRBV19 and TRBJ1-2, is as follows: DGGITQSPKYLFRKEGQNVTLSCEQNLNHDAMYWYRQDPGQGLRLIYYSQIVNDFQKGDIAEGYSVSREKKESFPLTVTSAQKNPTAFYLCASSISVYGYTFGSGTRLTVV.

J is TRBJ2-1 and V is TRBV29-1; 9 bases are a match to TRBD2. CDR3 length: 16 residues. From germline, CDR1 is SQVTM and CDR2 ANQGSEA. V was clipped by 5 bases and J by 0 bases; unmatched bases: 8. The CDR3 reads CSVFPLAGSSYNEQFF. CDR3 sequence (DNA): TGCAGCGTTTTTCCTCTAGCGGGGAGCTCCTACAATGAGCAGTTCTTC.

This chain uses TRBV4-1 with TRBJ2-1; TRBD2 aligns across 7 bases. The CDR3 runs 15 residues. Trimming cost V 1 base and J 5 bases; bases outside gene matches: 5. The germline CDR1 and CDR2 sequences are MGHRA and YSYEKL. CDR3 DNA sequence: TGCGCCAGCAGCCAAGGACCGGGACTAAACAATGAGCAGTTCTTC. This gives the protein CASSQGPGLNNEQFF.